This entry lists 26 T cell receptor beta chains sequenced from one sample in a study of low-dose radiotherapy and immunotherapy resistance in tumors. Time point: after trial treatment. Treatment reported: LDRT plus nivolumab, ipilimumab, low-dose cyclophosphamide and aspirin (RACIN trial). TRAV and TRBV primers primed cDNA for both TCRalpha and TCRbeta. Both a constant-region primer and a V-primer adapter served to amplify TCRs across roughly 22 PCR cycles. TCRdb redid the calling of the reads with MiXCR, one entry per CDR3 protein. There are about 97,000 distinct CDR3 sequences in the sample; 20% to 25% occur only once, and about 4% lies in the top ten. The material sequenced was PBMCs, taken after low-dose radiotherapy plus immunotherapy. These receptors were collected from a male donor with prostate cancer.

This chain connects TRBV24-1 to TRBJ1-3; tentative D call: TRBD1 (5 bases). CDR1 and CDR2 from the germline V gene are KGHDR and SFDVKD. V was cut by 7 bases and J by 1 base, with 19 bases left in between. The CDR3 runs to 17 residues. The CDR3 region has the DNA TGTGCCACCAGGGGGGGAGGCCCTAGCGGGTCTGGAAACACCATATATTTT. This codes for CATRGGGPSGSGNTIYF.

This clonotype was recorded many times. The genes are TRBV23-1 and TRBJ2-3; the D gene is possibly TRBD1 (7 bases). TRBV23-1 is an open reading frame whose function is uncertain. The CDR3 runs 16 residues. V shed 0 bases and J shed 5 bases, with 15 bases lying between them. The CDR3 DNA reads TGCGCCAGCAGTCAATCAGGGAGGCAGGGGGAAGATACGCAGTATTTT. It codes for CASSQSGRQGEDTQYF.

The CDR3 DNA follows: TGTGCCAGCAGTGTAGAGAGAGGGGATTTCGGGTACTTC. This codes for CASSVERGDFGYF. The rearrangement links TRBV2 to TRBJ2-7, with D possibly called TRBD1 or TRBD2 (5 bases each). From germline, CDR1 is SNHLY and CDR2 FYNNEI. The V gene lost 4 bases and the J gene lost 12 bases, with 19 bases spanning the gap. The CDR3 totals 13 residues.

This clonotype is categorized as medium-sized. V and J are TRBV6-5 and TRBJ1-3; no definite D call. Germline CDR1 reads MNHEY; CDR2 reads SVGAGI. This CDR3 comprises 16 residues. V gave up 5 bases and J gave up 0 bases, with 14 bases separating them. Written as DNA, the CDR3 is TGTGCCAGCAGTGAAGCCCCGGAGAGCTCTGGAAACACCATATATTTT. It encodes CASSEAPESSGNTIYF.

The table lists this clonotype with a few counts. This may stem from a read error, because a much larger clone lies one nucleotide away. The chain combines TRBV6-5 with TRBJ2-7, with D perhaps given as TRBD1 or TRBD2 (5 bases each). CDR3 size: 13 residues. Trimming shortened V by 8 bases and J by 2 bases, and 13 bases separated the two germline ends. From germline, CDR1 is MNHEY and CDR2 SVGAGI. The CDR3 nucleotides read TGTGCCAGCTCCGTTGAGGGACCCTACGAGCAGTACTTC. It specifies CASSVEGPYEQYF.

V is TRBV19 and J is TRBJ1-2; no clear D. Germline-derived CDR1 and CDR2 are LNHDA and SQIVND (reference sequence). Trimming took 4 bases from V and 2 from J, leaving 5 bases between them. The CDR3 extends over 12 amino acids. The CDR3 region is CASSNQNYGYTF. CDR3 DNA sequence: TGTGCCAGTAGTAACCAAAACTATGGCTACACCTTC.

This clonotype was seen many times. The chain carries TRBV15 and TRBJ1-5, with unresolved D. Germline V gene lookup returns CDR1 LNHNV and CDR2 YYDKDF (reference sequence). V lost 1 base, J lost 5 bases, and 6 bases lay in between. This CDR3 is built from 13 residues. CDR3 sequence: CATSRVGDQPQHF. The CDR3 nucleotides read TGTGCCACCAGCAGAGTTGGAGATCAGCCCCAGCATTTT.

Many counts were recorded for this clonotype. J is TRBJ2-7 and V is TRBV2, with 7 bases matching TRBD1. With 1 base clipped from V and 6 bases from J, the junction kept 6 bases outside the gene matches. This CDR3 comprises 14 residues. Germline CDR1 and CDR2: SNHLY and FYNNEI. CDR3 sequence (DNA): TGTGCCAGCAGTGAAGATTGGACAGGACTCGAGCAGTACTTC. Protein: CASSEDWTGLEQYF.

Ten or more counts support this clonotype. The V and J genes are TRBV20-1 and TRBJ2-5; no firm D call. Per the germline V gene, CDR1 is DFQATT and CDR2 is SNEGSKA (reference sequence). CDR3 size: 12 residues. Trimming removed 0 bases at V and 7 bases at J, with 9 bases between. CDR3 in amino acids: CSARDREGTQYF. The CDR3 DNA reads TGCAGTGCTAGAGATAGGGAAGGGACCCAGTACTTC.

There are many counts of this clonotype. This rearrangement joins TRBV20-1 to TRBJ1-5; D is uncertain. With 6 bases removed from V and 7 bases from J, the gap between germline ends came to 16 bases. CDR1 DFQATT and CDR2 SNEGSKA come from the germline V gene (reference sequence). The CDR3 runs to 13 residues. Written as DNA, the CDR3 is TGCAGTGCAAAAGCCCCGGGGAACCAGCCCCAGCATTTT. Its translation: CSAKAPGNQPQHF.

This clonotype occurred many times. This sequence joins TRBV9 and TRBJ1-6, with D possibly being TRBD1 (5 bases). V dropped 3 bases and J dropped 8 bases, with 9 bases sitting between them. CDR3 size: 13 residues. Per germline, CDR1 SGDLS and CDR2 YYNGEE. The DNA for the CDR3 is TGTGCCAGCAGCGGCAGCAGGGATTCACCCCTCCACTTT. Protein: CASSGSRDSPLHF.

This clonotype was observed many times. The chain employs TRBV7-3 and TRBJ2-2; D is possibly TRBD2 (5 bases). Germline CDR1 reads SGHTA; CDR2 reads FQGTGA. V shed 5 bases and J shed 6 bases, with 13 bases lying between them. The CDR3 runs 14 residues. The CDR3 sequence: CASSPSLVPGELFF. In DNA form, the CDR3 reads TGTGCCAGCAGCCCGTCACTAGTGCCCGGGGAGCTGTTTTTT.

This clonotype showed up just a few times. The chain uses TRBV5-1 and TRBJ2-7; the D gene is possibly TRBD2 (6 bases). CDR1 and CDR2 from the germline V gene are SGHRS and YFSETQ. Trimming pared 0 bases from V and 7 bases from J, leaving 17 bases between. CDR3 length: 15 residues. Here the CDR3 DNA reads TGCGCCAGCAGCTTGGCCTTGGACTGGGGGAGGGAGCAGTACTTC. Its protein product is CASSLALDWGREQYF.

In this sample, this clonotype turned up many times. V usage is TRBV25-1 and J usage is TRBJ1-2; maybe TRBD1 (5 bases). Trimming shortened V by 8 bases and J by 5 bases, and 9 bases separated the two germline ends. Germline CDR1 and CDR2: MGHDK and SYGVNS. CDR3 length: 11 residues. Here the CDR3 reads CASGEGYGYTF. The DNA for the CDR3 is TGTGCCAGCGGAGAGGGGTATGGCTACACCTTC.

This clonotype was found many times. The chain joins TRBV7-2 to TRBJ2-2; D not resolved. CDR3 length: 16 amino acids. CDR1 is SGHTA and CDR2 is FQGNSA in the germline V gene. V lost 5 bases and J lost 3, with 16 bases in between. The CDR3 sequence is CASSPSPDGDTGELFF. The CDR3 DNA follows: TGTGCCAGCAGCCCATCCCCGGACGGAGACACCGGGGAGCTGTTTTTT.

The genes are TRBV11-3 and TRBJ2-3; D gene unclear. With 3 bases removed from V and 4 bases from J, the gap between germline ends came to 11 bases. The CDR3 has 14 amino acids. CDR1 is SGHNT, CDR2 YENEEA, per germline. The chain's CDR3 is CASSLASTADTQYF. The CDR3 DNA is TGTGCCAGCAGCTTGGCCTCTACAGCAGATACGCAGTATTTT.

The chain joins TRBV6-2 or TRBV6-3 to TRBJ2-2, with D perhaps given as TRBD1 or TRBD2 (5 bases each). Trimming took 0 bases from V and 4 from J, leaving 6 bases between them. The CDR3 is 14 amino acids. The germline V gene encodes CDR1 MNHEY and CDR2 SVGEGT. CDR3 loop: CASSYSGVTGELFF. Written as DNA, the CDR3 is TGTGCCAGCAGTTACTCGGGGGTCACCGGGGAGCTGTTTTTT.

This clonotype was counted many times. The genes are TRBV5-1 and TRBJ2-7; D gene uncertain. The V gene's germline CDR1 is SGHRS and CDR2 YFSETQ. CDR3 length equals 13 residues. Trimming took 5 bases from V and 3 from J, leaving 12 bases between them. CDR3 DNA sequence: TGCGCCAGCAGACGACAAAGCTTCTACGAGCAGTACTTC. It is translated as CASRRQSFYEQYF.

The sample holds many counts of this clonotype. This rearrangement joins TRBV2 to TRBJ2-1; TRBD1 aligns across 8 bases. This CDR3 has 13 amino acids. The trim removed 6 bases at V and 8 bases at J, leaving 6 bases unmatched. Germline CDR1 SNHLY, CDR2 FYNNEI. Written as DNA, the CDR3 is TGTGCCAGCAGGAAGGACAGGGAGGATGAGCAGTTCTTC. Translated, it gives CASRKDREDEQFF.

Ten or more counts support this clonotype. CDR3 DNA sequence: TGTGCCAGTAGAAGAGGGAATGAAAAACTGTTTTTT. As protein: CASRRGNEKLFF. This chain connects TRBV19 to TRBJ1-4; D not resolved. This CDR3 is 12 amino acids long. Trimming left V 6 bases short and J 5 bases short, with 7 bases between. The germline gives CDR1 LNHDA, CDR2 SQIVND (reference sequence).

The sample holds many counts of this clonotype. This sequence joins TRBV6-5 and TRBJ2-5; the D gene could be TRBD1 or TRBD2 (7 bases each). Germline assignment: CDR1 MNHEY and CDR2 SVGAGI. V lost 6 bases and J lost 6, with 23 bases in between. The CDR3 is made up of 16 amino acids. CDR3 nucleotides: TGTGCCAGCAGCCCCAGAGGGGGCGGGGGAGGAAAGACCCAGTACTTC. Its protein product is CASSPRGGGGGKTQYF.

The chain has TRBV19 and TRBJ1-5, with D possibly being TRBD1 (6 bases). The CDR3 has 12 amino acids. Germline CDR1 LNHDA, CDR2 SQIVND (reference sequence). Trimming took 6 bases from V and 11 from J, leaving 14 bases between them. CDR3 sequence (DNA): TGTGCCAGTAGCCCAAATCCAGGGGCCCAGCATTTT. It is translated as CASSPNPGAQHF.

A few counts support this clonotype. The rearrangement uses TRBV4-1 and TRBJ1-1; 8 bases match TRBD1. Germline trimming cut 4 bases from V and 1 base from J; bases unmatched to any gene: 8. Germline V CDR1 and CDR2: MGHRA, YSYEKL. The CDR3 consists of 16 residues. The chain's CDR3 is CASSLNPGQANTEAFF. The CDR3 nucleotides read TGCGCCAGCAGCCTAAACCCGGGACAGGCGAACACTGAAGCTTTCTTT.

This clonotype was seen ten or more times. The chain uses TRBV2 and TRBJ1-5; TRBD1 might be the D (6 bases). V dropped 7 bases and J dropped 2 bases, with 12 bases sitting between them. The germline V gene encodes CDR1 SNHLY and CDR2 FYNNEI. This CDR3 spans 14 amino acids. The CDR3 nucleotides are TGTGCCAGCACACCCCGGACAGGCAATCAGCCCCAGCATTTT. Translated: CASTPRTGNQPQHF.

This clonotype came up many times. The CDR3 reads CASSPRGRDEKLFF. The CDR3 DNA reads as TGCGCCAGCAGCCCAAGGGGCAGGGATGAAAAACTGTTTTTT. The V call is TRBV5-1, the J call TRBJ1-4, with D maybe TRBD1 (5 bases). The germline V gene encodes CDR1 SGHRS and CDR2 YFSETQ. CDR3 length equals 14 residues. Trimming shortened V by 4 bases and J by 6 bases, and 13 bases separated the two germline ends.

This clonotype was recorded at least ten times. This chain connects TRBV5-6 to TRBJ2-2; weak D call: TRBD1 (5 bases). This CDR3 is built from 15 residues. The ends were cut back, 1 base at V and 5 bases at J, with 12 bases in the middle. Germline CDR1 reads SGHDT; CDR2 reads YYEEEE. DNA for the CDR3: TGTGCCAGCAGCTTGACGACAGAACCGACCGGGGAGCTGTTTTTT. Protein sequence: CASSLTTEPTGELFF.